Listed below are T cell receptor beta chains from one sample, sequenced in a study of STAT3 mutations in large granular lymphocyte leukemia. Profiling relied on immunoSEQ multiplex PCR, and the TCRdb table lists in-frame clones only, not all of them. The data contain about 4,600 clones, roughly 51% of them singletons. The sample taken for sequencing was peripheral blood mononuclear cells. The receptors stem from a male patient aged 50 to 59 with T-cell large granular lymphocyte leukemia. Some clones in this sample may be carry-over from other donors' samples. Each CDR3 is given with its conserved first and last residue. D genes are given only for firm matches. Rows give clone size only sometimes, using once, few, many, or a class for an expanded clone.

V gene: TRBV14
D gene: -
J gene: TRBJ2-5
clone size: -
CDR3 protein: CASSQGNPGTAFGTQYF
CDR3 DNA: TGTGCCAGCAGCCAAGGGAACCCAGGGACGGCCTTCGGGACCCAGTACTTC

V gene: TRBV19
D gene: -
J gene: TRBJ2-1
clone size: few
CDR3 protein: CASSGLKDEQFF
CDR3 DNA: TGTGCCAGTAGCGGCCTCAAGGATGAGCAGTTCTTC

V gene: TRBV7-3
D gene: -
J gene: TRBJ1-1
clone size: once
CDR3 protein: CASSPEGLTEAFF
CDR3 DNA: TGTGCCAGCAGCCCCGAGGGGTTGACTGAAGCTTTCTTT

V gene: TRBV30
D gene: -
J gene: TRBJ1-2
clone size: few
CDR3 protein: CAWRGFDLGYTF
CDR3 DNA: TGTGCCTGGAGGGGGTTCGACTTGGGCTACACCTTC

V gene: TRBV2
D gene: -
J gene: TRBJ1-3
clone size: -
CDR3 protein: CASSEGTSSGNTIYF
CDR3 DNA: TGTGCCAGCAGTGAAGGGACGAGCTCTGGAAACACCATATATTTT

V gene: TRBV6-1
D gene: -
J gene: TRBJ1-5
clone size: -
CDR3 protein: CASSEQGFQHF
CDR3 DNA: TGTGCCAGCAGTGAACAGGGTTTCCAGCATTTT

V gene: TRBV27
D gene: TRBD2
J gene: TRBJ2-7
clone size: -
CDR3 protein: CASRISLGGVNEQYF
CDR3 DNA: TGTGCCAGCAGAATAAGCCTGGGGGGGGTCAACGAGCAGTACTTC

V gene: TRBV27
D gene: -
J gene: TRBJ2-7
clone size: -
CDR3 protein: CASSKDALYEQYF
CDR3 DNA: TGTGCCAGCAGCAAAGACGCTCTATACGAGCAGTACTTC

V gene: TRBV29-1
D gene: -
J gene: TRBJ2-7
clone size: -
CDR3 protein: CSVEGGNSYEQYF
CDR3 DNA: TGCAGCGTTGAAGGGGGGAACTCCTACGAGCAGTACTTC

V gene: TRBV5-3
D gene: TRBD2
J gene: TRBJ2-7
clone size: -
CDR3 protein: CARGSIGREYEQYF
CDR3 DNA: TGTGCCAGAGGTTCAATAGGGCGGGAGTACGAGCAGTACTTC

V gene: TRBV30
D gene: TRBD1
J gene: TRBJ2-3
clone size: -
CDR3 protein: CAWSVQGASTDTQYF
CDR3 DNA: TGTGCCTGGAGTGTACAGGGGGCTAGCACAGATACGCAGTATTTT

V gene: TRBV10-3
D gene: -
J gene: TRBJ1-2
clone size: few
CDR3 protein: CAISEKGNYGYTF
CDR3 DNA: TGTGCCATCAGTGAAAAGGGCAACTATGGCTACACCTTC

V gene: TRBV4-1
D gene: -
J gene: TRBJ2-3
clone size: -
CDR3 protein: CASSQEGSPKTDTQYF
CDR3 DNA: TGCGCCAGCAGCCAAGAAGGTAGTCCTAAGACAGATACGCAGTATTTT

V gene: TRBV30
D gene: -
J gene: TRBJ2-7
clone size: -
CDR3 protein: CAWSTLRYEQYF
CDR3 DNA: TGTGCCTGGAGTACCCTCCGGTACGAGCAGTACTTC

V gene: TRBV6-6
D gene: TRBD1
J gene: TRBJ2-6
clone size: -
CDR3 protein: CATDRGWGSGANVLTF
CDR3 DNA: TGTGCCACCGACAGGGGTTGGGGCTCTGGGGCCAACGTCCTGACTTTC

V gene: TRBV13
D gene: -
J gene: TRBJ2-1
clone size: few
CDR3 protein: CASSMSKNEQFF
CDR3 DNA: TGTGCCAGCAGCATGTCGAAGAATGAGCAGTTCTTC

V gene: TRBV6-5
D gene: TRBD1
J gene: TRBJ1-1
clone size: -
CDR3 protein: CASMRTGEAFF
CDR3 DNA: TGTGCCAGCATGCGGACAGGTGAAGCTTTCTTT

V gene: TRBV29-1
D gene: TRBD2
J gene: TRBJ2-7
clone size: -
CDR3 protein: CSAATSGRAYEQYF
CDR3 DNA: TGCAGCGCCGCCACTAGCGGGAGGGCCTACGAGCAGTACTTC

V gene: TRBV7-2
D gene: TRBD1
J gene: TRBJ2-5
clone size: medium-sized
CDR3 protein: CASSLEGGRKTQYF
CDR3 DNA: TGTGCCAGCAGCTTAGAAGGGGGCAGAAAGACCCAGTACTTC

V gene: TRBV18
D gene: TRBD1
J gene: TRBJ1-4
clone size: once
CDR3 protein: CASSLLGTGDGKLFF
CDR3 DNA: TGTGCCAGCTCACTGCTTGGGACAGGGGACGGAAAACTGTTTTTT

V gene: TRBV7-9
D gene: -
J gene: TRBJ2-7
clone size: -
CDR3 protein: CASSPSYEQYF
CDR3 DNA: TGTGCCAGCAGCCCCTCCTACGAGCAGTACTTC

V gene: TRBV20-1
D gene: -
J gene: TRBJ2-7
clone size: -
CDR3 protein: CSAGATYEQYF
CDR3 DNA: TGCAGTGCTGGCGCCACCTACGAGCAGTACTTC

V gene: TRBV18
D gene: TRBD1
J gene: TRBJ2-4
clone size: -
CDR3 protein: CASSPRGQNDIQYF
CDR3 DNA: TGTGCCAGCTCACCAAGGGGACAGAACGACATTCAGTACTTC

V gene: TRBV29-1
D gene: TRBD2
J gene: TRBJ2-3
clone size: -
CDR3 protein: CSVETGLAGSTDTQYF
CDR3 DNA: TGCAGCGTTGAAACGGGACTAGCGGGAAGCACAGATACGCAGTATTTT

V gene: TRBV20-1
D gene: -
J gene: TRBJ2-1
clone size: -
CDR3 protein: CSASSNNEQFF
CDR3 DNA: TGCAGTGCTAGTAGTAACAATGAGCAGTTCTTC

V gene: TRBV5-1
D gene: -
J gene: TRBJ1-2
clone size: -
CDR3 protein: CASSSDGPRYGYTF
CDR3 DNA: TGCGCCAGCAGCTCGGACGGACCGCGTTATGGCTACACCTTC

V gene: TRBV7-9
D gene: -
J gene: TRBJ2-7
clone size: -
CDR3 protein: CASSLLGEGATYEQYF
CDR3 DNA: TGTGCCAGCAGCTTATTAGGGGAGGGGGCAACCTACGAGCAGTACTTC

V gene: TRBV5-5
D gene: -
J gene: TRBJ2-7
clone size: -
CDR3 protein: CASSLEAGPPYEQYF
CDR3 DNA: TGTGCCAGCAGCTTGGAGGCGGGTCCCCCCTACGAGCAGTACTTC

V gene: TRBV19
D gene: -
J gene: TRBJ2-7
clone size: -
CDR3 protein: CASSERGPLAYEQYF
CDR3 DNA: TGTGCCAGTAGCGAGAGGGGACCGTTGGCCTACGAGCAGTACTTC

V gene: TRBV7-9
D gene: -
J gene: TRBJ1-2
clone size: few
CDR3 protein: CASSPGQTYGYTF
CDR3 DNA: TGTGCCAGCAGCCCGGGACAAACCTATGGCTACACCTTC

V gene: TRBV7-2
D gene: -
J gene: TRBJ1-5
clone size: -
CDR3 protein: CASTPTLAGNQPQHF
CDR3 DNA: TGTGCCAGCACCCCGACCCTGGCGGGCAATCAGCCCCAGCATTTT

V gene: TRBV5-4
D gene: -
J gene: TRBJ1-3
clone size: -
CDR3 protein: CASSLDPGRGNTIYF
CDR3 DNA: TGTGCCAGCAGCTTAGACCCGGGTCGTGGAAACACCATATATTTT

V gene: TRBV9
D gene: TRBD1
J gene: TRBJ1-5
clone size: -
CDR3 protein: CASSEQGVEQPQHF
CDR3 DNA: TGTGCCAGCAGCGAACAGGGGGTGGAACAGCCCCAGCATTTT

V gene: TRBV29-1
D gene: TRBD2
J gene: TRBJ2-3
clone size: -
CDR3 protein: CSVPAGGNTDTQYF
CDR3 DNA: TGCAGCGTACCAGCGGGAGGAAACACAGATACGCAGTATTTT

V gene: TRBV30
D gene: TRBD2
J gene: TRBJ2-3
clone size: -
CDR3 protein: CAWSGGMAGEGDTQYF
CDR3 DNA: TGTGCCTGGAGTGGAGGGATGGCGGGAGAAGGAGATACGCAGTATTTT

V gene: TRBV13
D gene: TRBD1
J gene: TRBJ2-7
clone size: -
CDR3 protein: CASSDRGGTEQYF
CDR3 DNA: TGTGCCAGCAGCGACAGGGGGGGGACCGAGCAGTACTTC

V gene: TRBV7-8
D gene: -
J gene: TRBJ2-6
clone size: -
CDR3 protein: CASSVWEANSGANVLTF
CDR3 DNA: TGTGCCAGCAGCGTGTGGGAGGCGAACTCTGGGGCCAACGTCCTGACTTTC

V gene: TRBV18
D gene: TRBD1
J gene: TRBJ2-7
clone size: -
CDR3 protein: CASSPGTGIYEQYF
CDR3 DNA: TGTGCCAGCTCACCGGGGACAGGGATCTACGAGCAGTACTTC

V gene: TRBV7-9
D gene: TRBD1
J gene: TRBJ2-2
clone size: -
CDR3 protein: CASRGQGAPGELFF
CDR3 DNA: TGTGCCAGCAGGGGACAGGGGGCTCCCGGGGAGCTGTTTTTT

V gene: TRBV29-1
D gene: TRBD1
J gene: TRBJ2-3
clone size: -
CDR3 protein: CSVTGVRDTDTQYF
CDR3 DNA: TGCAGCGTTACAGGGGTTCGGGACACAGATACGCAGTATTTT

V gene: TRBV7-9
D gene: TRBD2
J gene: TRBJ2-7
clone size: -
CDR3 protein: CASSSPLAGISYEQYF
CDR3 DNA: TGTGCCAGCAGCTCCCCTCTAGCGGGGATCTCCTACGAGCAGTACTTC

V gene: TRBV5-1
D gene: TRBD1
J gene: TRBJ1-2
clone size: once
CDR3 protein: CASSLASLGGALTTF
CDR3 DNA: TGCGCCAGCAGCTTGGCTAGCTTAGGGGGCGCATTAACCACCTTC